This T cell receptor beta chain was obtained from a study of shared clonotypes between healthy human individuals. In the study overall: Ranging from 18 to 49 in age, donors were two women and a few men.

Naive-designated CD8 cells lacked CD45RO, were positively enriched for CCR7, and omitted terminally differentiated effector memory CD45RA+ cells. The CDR3 is 15 residues long. The V segment lost 5 bases and the J segment 1 base; nucleotides outside the gene matches: 4. In germline, CDR1 is SGHVS, CDR2 FNYEAQ. Concerning this clone itself: The antigen is unknown.

Samples underwent the assay at deep level. Every immunoSEQ plate was one replicate of a subset's evenly spread DNA. Repertoires were generated with immunoSEQ multiplex PCR, while TCRdb's copy carries only in-frame clones and drops some. The sample yields 1.5 million to 2.5 million clones, over 85% seen once. Whole-study results and caveats: Shared clonotypes: roughly 4.5% naive CD4, approximately 3.4% naive CD8, over 2% memory CD4, 0.4% memory CD8.

This chain links TRBV7-6 with TRBJ1-4; 7 nucleotides align to TRBD1. The clonotype comes from a man younger than 30 in good health. Material: naive CD8+ T cells sorted from blood. The CDR3 loop is CASSPGTETNEKLFF. The CDR3 DNA follows: TGTGCCAGCAGCCCAGGGACAGAAACTAATGAAAAACTGTTTTTT.